This TCR beta chain was recorded in a study of blood T cell repertoires in COVID-19. About the research overall: Donors in the United States, Italy and Spain gave samples during acute or convalescent COVID-19. The cDNA or gDNA used as material had been derived from T cells, B-cell-depleted T cells, or PBMCs.

Sequencing used immunoSEQ multiplex PCR; TCRdb keeps in-frame clones, though not all of them. The sample has a few hundred thousand clones; around 80% are singletons. Participants were placed into cohorts based on the clinical history they reported. After removal of 0 bases from V and 3 bases from J, the junction contained 10 bases not matched to a gene. There are 17 residues in the CDR3. Germline V lookup: CDR1 MNHEY, CDR2 SMNVEV (reference sequence). What was sequenced was PBMCs or T cells enriched from blood (not recorded which). The genes are TRBV27 and TRBJ1-2, with TRBD1 matching 7 bases. The receptor's source is a man in his thirties or forties with acute COVID-19. The CDR3 protein is CASSLSRAGGSYYGYTF. The CDR3 nucleotides are TGTGCCAGCAGTTTATCGCGGGCAGGGGGGTCCTACTATGGCTACACCTTC.